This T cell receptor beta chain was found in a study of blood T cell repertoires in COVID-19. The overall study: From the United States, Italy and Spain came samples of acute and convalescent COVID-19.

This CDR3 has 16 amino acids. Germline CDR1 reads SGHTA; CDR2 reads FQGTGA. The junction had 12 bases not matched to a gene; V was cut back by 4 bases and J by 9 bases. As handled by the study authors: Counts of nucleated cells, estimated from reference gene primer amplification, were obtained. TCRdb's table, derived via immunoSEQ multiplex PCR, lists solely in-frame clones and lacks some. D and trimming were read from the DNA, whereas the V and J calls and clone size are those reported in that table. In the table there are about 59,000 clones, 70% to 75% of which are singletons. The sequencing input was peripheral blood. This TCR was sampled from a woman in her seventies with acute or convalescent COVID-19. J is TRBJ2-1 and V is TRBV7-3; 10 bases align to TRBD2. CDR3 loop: CASSSRPAGGASEQFF. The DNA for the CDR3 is TGTGCCAGCAGCTCGAGACCAGCGGGGGGGGCTAGTGAGCAGTTCTTC.